Below, 2 T cell receptor beta chains from the same sample are listed, as sequenced in a study of blood T cell repertoires in COVID-19. Measured with immunoSEQ multiplex PCR; TCRdb has only the in-frame clones, and not every one. The sample lists 200,000 to 250,000 clones, 82% occurring once. The sequencing sample was made of peripheral blood. The receptors shown here come from an elderly woman with COVID-19, enrolled during active disease.

This chain links TRBV10-1 with TRBJ2-1; TRBD1 aligns across 9 bases. V dropped 4 bases and J dropped 6; count of bases not matched to a gene: 1. The CDR3 has 13 amino acids. CDR1 and CDR2 from the germline V gene are WNHNN and SYGVQD (reference sequence). The CDR3 sequence is CASSGTGANEQFF. The CDR3 region has the DNA TGCGCCAGCAGTGGGACAGGGGCCAATGAGCAGTTCTTC.

This clone was observed a handful of times. This rearrangement joins TRBV3-1 (or the pseudogene TRBV3-2) to TRBJ2-7, with TRBD2 matching over 14 bases. V lost 4 bases to trimming and J lost 0 bases; unmatched junction nucleotides: 2. Germline lookup yields CDR1 LGHDT and CDR2 YNNKEL (reference sequence). This CDR3 spans 16 amino acids. CDR3 region: CASSRGLAGGSYEQYF. Here the CDR3 DNA reads TGTGCCAGCAGCCGTGGACTAGCGGGGGGCTCCTACGAGCAGTACTTC.